Below, 8 T cell receptor beta chains from the same sample are listed, as sequenced in a study of response to subunit inactivated influenza vaccine (dated by TCRdb to the late 2010s). Library generation was performed with RT-PCR. Sequenced using an Illumina HiSeq 2500. TCRdb reprocessed the public reads (quality trimming at Q25 with fastp, clone calling with MiXCR) and kept in-frame beta chains. Every CDR3 protein is listed once, alongside the most common genes and DNA of its rows. For this sample there are roughly 180,000 distinct CDR3 sequences; around a tenth appear just once. The top ten constitute roughly 10% of the sample. The material was non-naive T cells sorted from PBMCs, obtained on the day of vaccination. Explained via the paper, the cell subset or site label denotes: memory T cell fraction. All receptors derive from a man aged 50 or older who received an inactivated influenza vaccine. Donor details come from another sample of the same person, matched by shared clones.

This clonotype appeared many times. This chain connects TRBV12-3 or TRBV12-4 to TRBJ1-1; D may be TRBD1 (5 bases). CDR3 length: 12 amino acids. The V and J ends lost 6 bases and 5 bases respectively, with 10 bases between them. CDR3 in DNA: TGTGCCAGCAGGCAGGGTTTGACTGAAGCTTTCTTT. This translates into CASRQGLTEAFF.

V gene TRBV11-1 combines with J gene TRBJ2-3; D remains unclear. Trimming removed 1 base at V and 1 base at J, with 6 bases between. Germline V gene sequence: CDR1 SGHAT, CDR2 FQDESV (reference sequence). The CDR3 is 14 amino acids. CDR3 region: CASSLGTGTDTQYF. Here the CDR3 DNA reads TGTGCCAGCAGCTTAGGTACCGGCACAGATACGCAGTATTTT. The whole variable domain, remainder taken from reference TRBV11-1 and TRBJ2-3, is EAEVAQSPRYKITEKSQAVAFWCDPISGHATLYWYRQILGQGPELLVQFQDESVVDDSQLPKDRFSAERLKGVDSTLKIQPAELGDSAMYLCASSLGTGTDTQYFGPGTRLTVL.

The chain couples TRBV6-1 to TRBJ1-6; perhaps TRBD1 as D (6 bases). With 3 bases removed from V and 4 bases from J, the gap between germline ends came to 10 bases. Germline lookup yields CDR1 MNHNS and CDR2 SASEGT. The CDR3 length is 15 residues. In DNA form, the CDR3 reads TGTGCCAGCAGTGAGGCGGACAGTTATAATTCACCCCTCCACTTT. Translating it yields CASSEADSYNSPLHF.

This clonotype was seen many times. The gene calls are TRBV20-1 and TRBJ2-7, with 10 nucleotides matching TRBD2. CDR3 length equals 15 residues. Germline V CDR1 and CDR2: DFQATT, SNEGSKA (reference sequence). The junction had 9 bases not matched to a gene; V was cut back by 3 bases and J by 4 bases. Here the CDR3 reads CSASPGLARVYEQYF. The CDR3 DNA reads as TGCAGTGCTAGCCCGGGACTAGCGAGGGTATACGAGCAGTACTTC.

This sequence joins TRBV28 and TRBJ2-2; D possibly matches TRBD1 or TRBD2 (6 bases each). The CDR3 runs to 15 residues. Germline V gene data show CDR1 as MDHEN and CDR2 as SYDVKM. Trimming removed 6 bases from V and 4 bases from J, with 15 bases in between. In DNA, the CDR3 is TGTGCCAGCAGCAACGGGGGACATCTCACCGGGGAGCTGTTTTTT. Its protein is CASSNGGHLTGELFF.

The sample holds one count of this clonotype. The rearrangement joins TRBV20-1 to TRBJ2-7, with a weak D call TRBD2 (6 bases). Germline V CDR1 and CDR2: DFQATT, SNEGSKA (reference sequence). The CDR3 has 13 residues. Trimming left V 3 bases short and J 3 bases short, with 12 bases between. CDR3 sequence reads: CSASGGGNYEQYF. CDR3 nucleotide sequence: TGCAGTGCTAGCGGAGGAGGGAACTACGAGCAGTACTTC.

This clonotype was counted at least ten times. This chain links TRBV29-1 with TRBJ2-5; D may correspond to TRBD1 or TRBD2 (6 bases each). Per germline, CDR1 SQVTM and CDR2 ANQGSEA. V shed 6 bases and J shed 4 bases, with 15 bases lying between them. The CDR3 sequence is 13 residues long. The DNA for the CDR3 is TGCAGCGTGGGGGGCTACCAAGCAGAGACCCAGTACTTC. Protein product: CSVGGYQAETQYF.

This clonotype was picked up a small number of times. This chain links TRBV28 with TRBJ1-5; TRBD1 aligns across 8 bases. Germline-derived CDR1 and CDR2 are MDHEN and SYDVKM. V lost 6 bases and J lost 6; bases outside the gene matches: 4. There are 13 residues in the CDR3. The DNA of the CDR3 is TGTGCCAGCAGAGACAGGGGATCTCAGCCCCAGCATTTT. Its protein product is CASRDRGSQPQHF.